These T cell receptor beta chains were read from a single sample in a study of control samples from healthy donors and cancer patients. The protocol was immunoSEQ multiplex PCR, while the TCRdb copy is restricted to in-frame clones and leaves out a portion. The profile covers fewer than 200,000 clones, with roughly 94% appearing a single time and approximately 14% taken by the ten largest. Sequencing input: PBMCs. Receptor source: a man aged 60 to 69 with colorectal cancer. The CDR3 runs from the conserved cysteine through the conserved F or W. The D gene is left open where the match is weak. Clone size is given for some rows only: seen once, a few or many times, or a class if the clone is expanded.

size: .
V: TRBV5-6
J: TRBJ2-2
D: .
CDR3: CASSPGQPLNTGELFF
DNA: TGTGCCAGCAGCCCGGGACAACCCCTAAACACCGGGGAGCTGTTTTTT

size: .
V: TRBV12-3/TRBV12-4
J: TRBJ2-1
D: .
CDR3: CASSPRPSDEQFF
DNA: TGTGCCAGCAGTCCCCGGCCTAGTGATGAGCAGTTCTTC

size: once
V: TRBV29-1
J: TRBJ2-3
D: TRBD2
CDR3: CSVSLAGGLTDTQYF
DNA: TGCAGCGTTAGCCTAGCGGGGGGGCTCACAGATACGCAGTATTTT

size: .
V: TRBV5-1
J: TRBJ2-3
D: TRBD2
CDR3: CASSAGLAGSNTQYF
DNA: TGCGCCAGCAGCGCCGGACTAGCGGGATCTAATACGCAGTATTTT

size: .
V: TRBV3-1/TRBV3-2
J: TRBJ2-7
D: TRBD2
CDR3: CASSPTLAGGAYEQYF
DNA: TGTGCCAGCAGCCCCACACTAGCGGGGGGGGCCTACGAGCAGTACTTC

size: .
V: TRBV10-3
J: TRBJ1-2
D: TRBD1
CDR3: CAISEPLGISGGGYGYTF
DNA: TGTGCCATCAGTGAGCCGTTGGGAATCTCAGGGGGCGGCTATGGCTACACCTTC

size: .
V: TRBV11-2
J: TRBJ1-2
D: .
CDR3: CASSLENYGYTF
DNA: TGTGCCAGCAGCTTGGAGAACTATGGCTACACCTTC

size: .
V: TRBV29-1
J: TRBJ1-2
D: .
CDR3: CSVDSGTSYGYTF
DNA: TGCAGCGTTGATTCCGGGACTAGCTATGGCTACACCTTC

size: .
V: TRBV11-2
J: TRBJ1-2
D: TRBD1
CDR3: CASSSRQGTRYGYTF
DNA: TGTGCCAGCAGCTCCCGACAGGGAACACGGTATGGCTACACCTTC

size: .
V: TRBV15
J: TRBJ2-7
D: .
CDR3: CATSRDFGEQYF
DNA: TGTGCCACCAGCAGAGATTTCGGGGAGCAGTACTTC

size: .
V: TRBV2
J: TRBJ2-6
D: .
CDR3: CASNEGVRGLWGANVLTF
DNA: TGTGCCAGCAACGAAGGGGTGAGGGGTTTGTGGGGGGCCAACGTCCTGACTTTC

size: .
V: TRBV27
J: TRBJ1-2
D: .
CDR3: CASSRQVNYGYTF
DNA: TGTGCCAGCAGTCGACAGGTTAACTATGGCTACACCTTC

size: once
V: TRBV6-5
J: TRBJ2-7
D: TRBD2
CDR3: CASSLLAGVHEQYF
DNA: TGTGCCAGCAGTTTACTAGCGGGGGTCCACGAGCAGTACTTC

size: .
V: TRBV11-3
J: TRBJ2-1
D: .
CDR3: CASSSDADNEQFF
DNA: TGTGCCAGCAGTTCCGACGCAGACAATGAGCAGTTCTTC

size: .
V: TRBV5-5
J: TRBJ1-5
D: .
CDR3: CASSAGFSGAQPQHF
DNA: TGTGCCAGCAGCGCAGGATTCTCCGGGGCGCAGCCCCAGCATTTT

size: once
V: TRBV7-9
J: TRBJ2-7
D: .
CDR3: CASSLQTGSSYEQYF
DNA: TGTGCCAGCAGCTTACAAACAGGGAGCTCCTACGAGCAGTACTTC

size: .
V: TRBV28
J: TRBJ1-2
D: TRBD1
CDR3: CASRRQGERYGYTF
DNA: TGTGCCAGCAGGCGACAGGGAGAGAGGTATGGCTACACCTTC

size: .
V: TRBV6-5
J: TRBJ2-7
D: .
CDR3: CASSYGPLTYEQYF
DNA: TGTGCCAGCAGTTACGGACCTTTAACCTACGAGCAGTACTTC

size: .
V: TRBV20-1
J: TRBJ1-2
D: .
CDR3: CSATGWFGYTF
DNA: TGCAGTGCTACAGGCTGGTTTGGCTACACCTTC

size: .
V: TRBV23-1
J: TRBJ1-5
D: .
CDR3: CASSQDTGYQPQHF
DNA: TGCGCCAGCAGTCAAGACACAGGGTACCAGCCCCAGCATTTT

size: .
V: TRBV7-9
J: TRBJ1-1
D: .
CDR3: CASSGPGGPEAFF
DNA: TGTGCCAGCAGCGGCCCGGGGGGCCCTGAAGCTTTCTTT

size: .
V: TRBV14
J: TRBJ2-5
D: .
CDR3: CASSRDSSQETQYF
DNA: TGTGCCAGCAGCCGGGACTCTTCCCAAGAGACCCAGTACTTC

size: .
V: TRBV27
J: TRBJ2-7
D: .
CDR3: CASSLKGSPYEQYF
DNA: TGTGCCAGCAGTTTAAAGGGATCCCCCTACGAGCAGTACTTC

size: .
V: TRBV19
J: TRBJ2-2
D: TRBD1
CDR3: CASSTLGGRTGELFF
DNA: TGTGCCAGTAGTACACTAGGGGGCCGTACCGGGGAGCTGTTTTTT

size: .
V: TRBV7-2
J: TRBJ1-1
D: TRBD1
CDR3: CASSSRPGQGSEAFF
DNA: TGTGCCAGCAGCTCTCGACCGGGACAGGGTTCTGAAGCTTTCTTT

size: .
V: TRBV11-3
J: TRBJ2-7
D: TRBD1
CDR3: CASRQTGGEQYF
DNA: TGTGCCAGCAGGCAAACAGGGGGAGAGCAGTACTTC

size: .
V: TRBV4-1
J: TRBJ1-6
D: TRBD1
CDR3: CASSQENRGRGSPLHF
DNA: TGCGCCAGCAGCCAAGAGAACAGGGGGCGTGGTTCACCCCTCCACTTT

size: .
V: TRBV6-5
J: TRBJ2-7
D: .
CDR3: CASSHDRTFSYEQYF
DNA: TGTGCCAGCAGCCACGACAGAACTTTCTCCTACGAGCAGTACTTC

size: .
V: TRBV4-1
J: TRBJ1-1
D: .
CDR3: CASSLVPNTEAFF
DNA: TGCGCCAGCAGCCTCGTCCCGAACACTGAAGCTTTCTTT

size: once
V: TRBV5-1
J: TRBJ2-2
D: .
CDR3: CASSLVTGANTGELFF
DNA: TGCGCCAGCAGCCTGGTTACCGGGGCTAACACCGGGGAGCTGTTTTTT

size: .
V: TRBV7-9
J: TRBJ1-4
D: .
CDR3: CASRRTANEKLFF
DNA: TGTGCCAGCAGGCGGACAGCTAATGAAAAACTGTTTTTT

size: .
V: TRBV5-4
J: TRBJ1-2
D: .
CDR3: CASSTKQGGYTF
DNA: TGTGCCAGCAGCACAAAGCAGGGTGGCTACACCTTC

size: .
V: TRBV30
J: TRBJ2-1
D: TRBD2
CDR3: CAWSGLAGLSNEQFF
DNA: TGTGCCTGGAGTGGACTAGCGGGCCTGTCTAATGAGCAGTTCTTC

size: .
V: TRBV29-1
J: TRBJ1-4
D: .
CDR3: CSVRQPSNEKLFF
DNA: TGCAGCGTTCGACAACCATCAAATGAAAAACTGTTTTTT

size: .
V: TRBV6-5
J: TRBJ2-3
D: .
CDR3: CASSTGGTDTQYF
DNA: TGTGCCAGCAGTACCGGCGGCACAGATACGCAGTATTTT

size: .
V: TRBV9
J: TRBJ2-5
D: .
CDR3: CASSPRDPVGEAQYF
DNA: TGTGCCAGCAGCCCCAGGGATCCGGTAGGTGAGGCCCAGTACTTC

size: .
V: TRBV4-1
J: TRBJ1-2
D: TRBD1
CDR3: CASSQLGQGKGYGYTF
DNA: TGCGCCAGCAGCCAACTGGGACAGGGAAAAGGATATGGCTACACCTTC

size: .
V: TRBV6-2/TRBV6-3
J: TRBJ2-1
D: TRBD1
CDR3: CASSYGTGYNEQFF
DNA: TGTGCCAGCAGTTATGGGACAGGCTACAATGAGCAGTTCTTC

size: .
V: TRBV5-1
J: TRBJ2-7
D: .
CDR3: CASSSIPEQGGFTYEQYF
DNA: TGCGCCAGCAGCTCGATCCCGGAACAAGGGGGATTTACCTACGAGCAGTACTTC

size: .
V: TRBV9
J: TRBJ2-7
D: TRBD1
CDR3: CASSVPNDRGRNEQYF
DNA: TGTGCCAGCAGCGTACCCAACGACAGGGGCAGGAACGAGCAGTACTTC

size: once
V: TRBV18
J: TRBJ1-2
D: TRBD1
CDR3: CASSPLGTGDNYGYTF
DNA: TGTGCCAGCTCACCACTCGGGACAGGAGATAACTATGGCTACACCTTC

size: .
V: TRBV9
J: TRBJ2-5
D: .
CDR3: CASSVGGAQETQYF
DNA: TGTGCCAGCAGCGTAGGGGGGGCGCAAGAGACCCAGTACTTC